Sequencing of this T cell receptor beta chain was carried out in a study of T cells after posttransplantation cyclophosphamide. Notes on the study in general: Donor-recipient repertoire similarity was low at 1-2 months, rising over year one.

Germline V lookup: CDR1 KGHSH, CDR2 LQKENI. CDR3 length: 15 residues. V lost 2 bases, J lost 4 bases, and 14 bases lay in between. Only in-frame clones appear in the TCRdb table, and some are missing; sequencing was by immunoSEQ multiplex PCR. Of about 22,000 clones listed, 89% are singletons. Remarks on this clone: Antigen specificity is unknown.

Methotrexate plus calcineurin inhibitor accompanied controls' myeloablative marrow transplants; sampling was 1 year later. This clonotype was obtained from a female patient aged 50 to 60 who received an allogeneic stem cell transplant from an unrelated donor, was CMV-positive, and had chronic GVHD only. Certain T cells may be donor cells from the graft. This chain connects TRBV18 to TRBJ1-2; the D gene is possibly TRBD1 (5 bases). Sequencing used PBMCs, obtained after an allogeneic stem cell transplant with a calcineurin inhibitor and methotrexate. The CDR3 region has the DNA TGTGCCAGCTCACCATCCGGGGGAGGGTTCTATGGCTACACCTTC. Amino acids: CASSPSGGGFYGYTF.